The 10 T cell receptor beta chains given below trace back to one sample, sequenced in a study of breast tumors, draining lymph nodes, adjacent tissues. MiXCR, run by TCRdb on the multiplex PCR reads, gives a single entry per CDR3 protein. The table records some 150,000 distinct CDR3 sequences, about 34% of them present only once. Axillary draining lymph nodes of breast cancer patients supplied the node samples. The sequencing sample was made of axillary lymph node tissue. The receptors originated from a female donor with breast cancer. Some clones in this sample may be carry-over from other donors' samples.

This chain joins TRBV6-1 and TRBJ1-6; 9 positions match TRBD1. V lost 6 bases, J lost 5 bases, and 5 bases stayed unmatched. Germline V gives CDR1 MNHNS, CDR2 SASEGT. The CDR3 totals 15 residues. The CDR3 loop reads CASRGGTGNNSPLHF. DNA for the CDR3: TGTGCCAGCAGAGGGGGGACAGGGAATAATTCACCCCTCCACTTT.

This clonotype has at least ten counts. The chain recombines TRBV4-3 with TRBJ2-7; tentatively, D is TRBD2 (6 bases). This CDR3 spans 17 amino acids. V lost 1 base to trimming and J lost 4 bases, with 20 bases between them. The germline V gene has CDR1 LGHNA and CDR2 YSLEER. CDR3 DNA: TGCGCCAGCAGCCAAGGTCTTCAGGAGACTAGTCGGTACGAGCAGTACTTC. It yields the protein CASSQGLQETSRYEQYF.

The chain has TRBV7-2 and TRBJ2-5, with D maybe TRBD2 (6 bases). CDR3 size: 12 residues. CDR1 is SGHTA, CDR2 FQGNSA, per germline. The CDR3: CAGGDPQETQYF. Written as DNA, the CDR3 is TGTGCTGGCGGGGACCCACAAGAGACCCAGTACTTC.

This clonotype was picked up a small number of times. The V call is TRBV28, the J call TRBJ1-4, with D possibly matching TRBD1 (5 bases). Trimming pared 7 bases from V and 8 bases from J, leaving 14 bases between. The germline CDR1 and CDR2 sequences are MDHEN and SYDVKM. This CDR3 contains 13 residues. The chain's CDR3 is CASTRGTLEKLFF. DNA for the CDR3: TGTGCCAGCACCCGAGGGACTCTGGAAAAACTGTTTTTT.

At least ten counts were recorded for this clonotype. The CDR3 bases are TGTGCCAGCAGCTTAGGCAGGGGGTACGACAATCAGCCCCAGCATTTT. Encoded protein: CASSLGRGYDNQPQHF. The chain links TRBV7-8 to TRBJ1-5, with TRBD1 matching 7 bases. CDR3 size: 16 residues. The V segment lost 1 base and the J segment 3 bases; nucleotides outside the gene matches: 6. From germline, CDR1 is SGHVS and CDR2 FQNEAQ.

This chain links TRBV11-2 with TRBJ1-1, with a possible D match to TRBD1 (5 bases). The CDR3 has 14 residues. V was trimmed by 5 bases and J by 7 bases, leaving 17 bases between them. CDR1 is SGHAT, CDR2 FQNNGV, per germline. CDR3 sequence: CASSAIGRRGEAFF. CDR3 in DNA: TGTGCCAGCAGCGCCATTGGGAGAAGGGGTGAAGCTTTCTTT.

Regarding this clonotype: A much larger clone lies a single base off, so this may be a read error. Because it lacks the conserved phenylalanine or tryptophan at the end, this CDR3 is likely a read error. CDR3 protein: CASSLRGADNSPLHS. For the CDR3, the DNA is TGTGCCAGCAGCCTTAGGGGGGCGGATAATTCACCCCTCCACTCT. V and J are TRBV7-2 and TRBJ1-6, with a tentative D call TRBD1 (6 bases). The CDR3 is made up of 15 amino acids. With 5 bases removed from V and 5 bases from J, the gap between germline ends came to 13 bases. Per germline, CDR1 SGHTA and CDR2 FQGNSA.

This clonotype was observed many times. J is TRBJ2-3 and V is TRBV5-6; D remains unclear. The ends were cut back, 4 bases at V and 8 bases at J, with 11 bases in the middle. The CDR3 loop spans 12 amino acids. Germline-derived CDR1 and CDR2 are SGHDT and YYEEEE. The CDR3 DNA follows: TGTGCCAGCAGCCTGAGATTACCTACGCAGTATTTT. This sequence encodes CASSLRLPTQYF.

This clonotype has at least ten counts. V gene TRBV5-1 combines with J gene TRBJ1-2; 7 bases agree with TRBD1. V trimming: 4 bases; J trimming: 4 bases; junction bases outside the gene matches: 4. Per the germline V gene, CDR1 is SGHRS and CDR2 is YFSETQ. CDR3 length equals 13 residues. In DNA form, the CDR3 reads TGCGCCAGCAGCATGGACAGGTCCTATGGCTACACCTTC. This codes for CASSMDRSYGYTF.

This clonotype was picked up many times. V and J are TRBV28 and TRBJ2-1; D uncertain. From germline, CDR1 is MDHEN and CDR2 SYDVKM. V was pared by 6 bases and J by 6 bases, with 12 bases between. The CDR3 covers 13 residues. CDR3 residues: CASSLGLPNEQFF. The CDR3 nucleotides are TGTGCCAGCAGCCTCGGGCTTCCCAATGAGCAGTTCTTC.